This is a list of T cell receptor beta chains from one sample in a study of cytomegalovirus exposure and HLA in healthy donors. Profiled with immunoSEQ multiplex PCR; TCRdb holds only in-frame clones, not every one. The table has 150,000 to 200,000 clones, 65% to 85% seen once. Material for sequencing was PBMCs. The receptors shown here come from a woman aged 18-29 years in good health and CMV-seronegative. Both conserved end residues are part of each CDR3. A D gene is named only where the DNA matches it firmly. Only some rows state a clone size, as once, few, many or a class for expanded clones.

>TRBJ1-2|once|TRBV19|NA
CASSIRTRDGYTF
TGTGCCAGTAGTATTAGGACGAGGGATGGCTACACCTTC
>TRBJ2-7|NA|TRBV5-6|TRBD1
CASSRGLGEQYF
TGTGCCAGCAGCAGGGGGCTGGGCGAGCAGTACTTC
>TRBJ2-2|NA|TRBV7-9|TRBD2
CASSLVERGVNTGELFF
TGTGCCAGCAGCTTAGTCGAGCGGGGGGTGAACACCGGGGAGCTGTTTTTT
>TRBJ2-3|NA|TRBV28|NA
CASLTDYTQYF
TGTGCCAGCCTGACAGATTATACGCAGTATTTT
>TRBJ1-1|NA|TRBV10-3|TRBD1
CAISTGGAMSWAFF
TGTGCCATCAGTACAGGGGGCGCGATGAGCTGGGCTTTCTTT
>TRBJ1-2|NA|TRBV29-1|TRBD1
CSVGTGGDYGYTF
TGCAGCGTTGGGACAGGGGGTGACTATGGCTACACCTTC
>TRBJ2-2|NA|TRBV15|TRBD1
CATGQGGDTGELFF
TGTGCCACCGGACAGGGGGGGGACACCGGGGAGCTGTTTTTT
>TRBJ2-1|NA|TRBV6-4|TRBD1
CASSDGTGGRGTQFF
TGTGCCAGCAGTGACGGGACAGGGGGTAGGGGGACGCAGTTCTTC
>TRBJ2-7|few|TRBV18|NA
CASSPTRGHEQYF
TGTGCCAGCTCACCAACCAGGGGCCACGAGCAGTACTTC
>TRBJ2-3|NA|TRBV7-2|NA
CASTSRPSPWDTQYF
TGTGCCAGCACCTCTCGGCCTAGTCCATGGGATACGCAGTATTTT
>TRBJ1-5|NA|TRBV7-9|TRBD1
CASSLGRDETGGNQPQHF
TGTGCCAGCAGCTTAGGAAGGGACGAGACAGGGGGAAATCAGCCCCAGCATTTT
>TRBJ1-1|NA|TRBV5-8|TRBD1
CASSILDRVTEAFF
TGTGCCAGCAGCATCCTGGACAGGGTAACTGAAGCTTTCTTT
>TRBJ1-2|NA|TRBV27|TRBD1
CASRLNDRVVDTF
TGTGCCAGCAGACTAAACGACAGGGTCGTAGACACCTTC
>TRBJ2-3|few|TRBV6-4|TRBD1
CASSDSPGQGADTQYF
TGTGCCAGCAGTGACTCCCCGGGACAGGGGGCAGATACGCAGTATTTT
>TRBJ1-1|NA|TRBV10-1|NA
CASSEWGGTEAFF
TGCGCCAGCAGTGAGTGGGGGGGAACTGAAGCTTTCTTT
>TRBJ1-2|few|TRBV10-3|NA
CAISEMMGFYGYTF
TGTGCCATCAGTGAAATGATGGGCTTCTATGGCTACACCTTC
>TRBJ1-1|NA|TRBV19|TRBD1
CASRGTGNTEAFF
TGTGCCAGTAGGGGGACAGGGAACACTGAAGCTTTCTTT